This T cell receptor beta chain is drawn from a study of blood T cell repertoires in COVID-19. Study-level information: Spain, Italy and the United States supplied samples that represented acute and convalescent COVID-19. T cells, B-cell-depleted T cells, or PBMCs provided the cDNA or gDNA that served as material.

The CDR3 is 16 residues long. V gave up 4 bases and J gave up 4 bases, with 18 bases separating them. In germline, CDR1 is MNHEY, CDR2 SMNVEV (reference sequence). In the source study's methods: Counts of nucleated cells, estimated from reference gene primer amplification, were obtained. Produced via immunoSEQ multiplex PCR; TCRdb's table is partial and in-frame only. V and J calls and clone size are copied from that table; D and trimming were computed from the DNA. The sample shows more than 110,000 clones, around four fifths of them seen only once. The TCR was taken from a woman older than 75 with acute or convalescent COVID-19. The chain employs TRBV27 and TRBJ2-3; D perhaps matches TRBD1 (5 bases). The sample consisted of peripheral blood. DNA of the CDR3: TGTGCCAGCAGTTCAAGCCAGGGTTCTTCCGCAGATACGCAGTATTTT. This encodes CASSSSQGSSADTQYF.